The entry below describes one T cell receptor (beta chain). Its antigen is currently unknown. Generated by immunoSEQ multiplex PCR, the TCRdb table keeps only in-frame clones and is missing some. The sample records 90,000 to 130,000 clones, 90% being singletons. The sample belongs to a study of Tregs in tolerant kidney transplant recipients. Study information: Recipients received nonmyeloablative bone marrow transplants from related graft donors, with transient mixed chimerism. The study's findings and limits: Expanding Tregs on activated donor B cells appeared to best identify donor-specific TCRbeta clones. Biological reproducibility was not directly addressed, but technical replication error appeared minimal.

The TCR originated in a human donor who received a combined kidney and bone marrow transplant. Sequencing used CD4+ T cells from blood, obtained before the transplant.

Here the CDR3 DNA reads TGTGCCACCGCGGACAGTTTCCAAGAGACCCAGTACTTC. Translation gives CATADSFQETQYF. The chain carries TRBV10-3 and TRBJ2-5; maybe TRBD1 (6 bases). Between the trimmed V and J ends, which lost 10 bases and 1 base, there was a span of 13 bases. CDR1 is ENHRY and CDR2 is SYGVKD in the germline V gene. The CDR3 consists of 13 residues.